This TCR beta chain was found in a study of vaccination and CD4 T cells after COVID-19. The overall study: Post-COVID samples were collected a median roughly 93 days following diagnosis, spanning 35 to 161.

Points on this clonotype: Its target is unknown.

Treatment described: roughly ten-day PBMC culture with coronavirus spike peptide pools or control peptides (ViraFEST assay). CD4+ T lymphocytes from the unexposed donor were collected before the COVID-19 pandemic (2011-2018). Cultured CD4+ T-cell DNA underwent Oncomine TCR Beta short-read sequencing. Each CDR3 protein is one row after TCRdb ran MiXCR on the PCR reads. Found here are around 6,000 distinct CDR3 sequences, about 40% of them singletons; the top ten hold 35% to 45%. CDR1 SQVTM and CDR2 ANQGSEA come from the germline V gene. V lost 3 bases to trimming and J lost 0 bases, with 5 bases between them. This CDR3 is built from 12 residues.

The source of this sequence is a human donor in good health. The chain is built from TRBV29-1 and TRBJ1-1; D not certain. Specimen: CD4+ T cells from blood, cultured in vitro. CDR3: CSVDPLNTEAFF. In DNA form, the CDR3 reads TGCAGCGTTGACCCACTGAACACTGAAGCTTTCTTT.